The following is a T cell receptor (beta chain) sequence with its context. This specimen comes from a study of blood T cells in healthy people across ages. Alongside a J-beta primer mix, a sample-barcoded 5' primer served in a second PCR lasting about 6 to 11 cycles. TCRdb recomputed calls from the 5' RACE reads with MiXCR, one row per CDR3 protein. The repertoire holds approximately 1.5 million distinct CDR3 sequences, 40% to 45% seen once, with just over 4% in the top ten. Looked up from germline, CDR1 is MNHNS and CDR2 is SASEGT. CDR3 size: 14 residues. With 4 bases clipped from V and 5 bases from J, the junction kept 4 bases outside the gene matches.

The sequence was collected from a woman under 30 in good health. The source material was blood. The chain couples TRBV6-1 to TRBJ2-3; TRBD1 matches at 9 bases. The chain's CDR3 is CASSAGTGRDTQYF. CDR3 nucleotide sequence: TGTGCCAGCAGTGCTGGGACAGGGAGAGATACGCAGTATTTT.